A selection of T cell receptor beta chains follows, all from one sample in a study of regulatory T cells in long-lasting Graves disease. Each CDR3 protein gets one entry after TCRdb re-called the multiplex PCR reads with MiXCR. The sample has over 500,000 distinct CDR3 sequences, approximately 15% seen once. Separately, the same data were catalogued under a study of T cells in Graves' hyperthyroidism and ophthalmopathy.

The sample in question was peripheral blood mononuclear cells (PBMCs), obtained at new diagnosis, from a patient treated with antithyroid drugs. The source of these receptors is a young woman with Graves disease. The CDR3 runs from the conserved cysteine through the conserved F or W. The D gene is left open where the match is weak. A clone size is listed for some rows: how often the clone was seen (once, few, many), or a class if it is expanded.

D gene,V gene,clone size,J gene,CDR3 length,CDR3 protein,CDR3 DNA
.,TRBV7-9,.,TRBJ1-4,16,CASSSSQEGLNEKLFF,TGTGCCAGCAGCTCCTCTCAGGAGGGTCTTAATGAAAAACTGTTTTTT
.,TRBV5-6,few,TRBJ2-2,13,CASSLSFAGELFF,TGTGCCAGCAGCTTGAGTTTCGCCGGGGAGCTGTTTTTT
.,TRBV2,.,TRBJ1-1,17,CASSVPTRRPSSTEAFF,TGTGCCAGCAGCGTGCCGACCAGACGTCCTTCGAGCACTGAAGCTTTCTTT
TRBD2,TRBV27,.,TRBJ2-2,19,CASRGLAGALHSNTGELFF,TGTGCCAGCAGGGGACTAGCGGGAGCCCTACACTCGAACACCGGGGAGCTGTTTTTT
TRBD1,TRBV12-3/TRBV12-4,many,TRBJ2-7,16,CASSLGNRGGSYEQYF,TGTGCCAGCAGTTTAGGGAACAGGGGCGGCTCCTACGAGCAGTACTTC
TRBD1,TRBV11-3,few,TRBJ2-5,14,CASSSRDSSETQYF,TGTGCCAGCAGCTCCCGGGACAGTTCCGAGACCCAGTACTTC
TRBD2,TRBV28,many,TRBJ2-1,15,CASSATSGGQIEQFF,TGTGCCAGCAGTGCGACTAGCGGGGGGCAGATTGAGCAGTTCTTC
TRBD1,TRBV6-2/TRBV6-3,many,TRBJ1-4,17,CASSYSTRDSENEKLFF,TGTGCCAGCAGTTACTCGACACGGGACAGTGAGAATGAAAAACTGTTTTTT
.,TRBV29-1,many,TRBJ2-1,15,CSVERVLRTYNEQFF,TGCAGCGTTGAACGCGTCTTACGGACCTACAATGAGCAGTTCTTC
.,TRBV30,few,TRBJ1-1,13,CAWSATRSTEAFF,TGTGCCTGGAGTGCAACGCGTTCCACTGAAGCTTTCTTT
.,TRBV10-3,few,TRBJ1-4,13,CAISVSLNEKLFF,TGTGCCATCAGTGTCAGTTTGAATGAAAAACTGTTTTTT
.,TRBV2,many,TRBJ2-7,12,CASKLLGDEQYF,TGTGCCAGCAAACTGTTGGGGGACGAGCAGTACTTC
.,TRBV5-5,.,TRBJ1-2,16,CASSLDEPRVNYGYTF,TGTGCCAGCAGCTTGGATGAACCGCGGGTTAACTATGGCTACACCTTC
.,TRBV28,many,TRBJ2-6,16,CASSPTSGQGANVLTF,TGTGCCAGCAGCCCTACTTCAGGGCAAGGGGCCAACGTCCTGACTTTC
.,TRBV2,many,TRBJ2-1,13,CASDRVLSNEQFF,TGTGCCAGCGACCGGGTTTTGAGCAATGAGCAGTTCTTC
.,TRBV18,few,TRBJ2-2,13,CASSPSEPGELFF,TGTGCCAGCTCACCATCGGAGCCAGGGGAGCTGTTTTTT
.,TRBV15,many,TRBJ1-2,12,CATGGVNYGYTF,TGTGCCACCGGGGGCGTGAACTATGGCTACACCTTC
.,TRBV7-2,many,TRBJ2-7,13,CASSPPAVYEQYF,TGTGCCAGCAGCCCCCCGGCGGTATACGAGCAGTACTTC
TRBD2,TRBV20-1,.,TRBJ2-5,17,CSARGTSGRRGQETQYF,TGCAGTGCTAGAGGGACTAGCGGGAGGAGGGGCCAAGAGACCCAGTACTTC
TRBD2,TRBV20-1,.,TRBJ2-7,16,CSARLAGGIKKDEQYF,TGCAGTGCCCGACTAGCGGGAGGCATCAAGAAAGACGAGCAGTACTTC
.,TRBV6-1,.,TRBJ2-7,15,CASSGWKGPPYEQYF,TGTGCCAGCTCAGGGTGGAAGGGGCCGCCCTACGAGCAGTACTTC
.,TRBV29-1,few,TRBJ2-7,12,CSVTGRAYEQYF,TGCAGCGTGACCGGGAGAGCCTACGAGCAGTACTTC
.,TRBV9,few,TRBJ1-1,15,CASSVTGTPSLTAFF,TGTGCCAGCAGCGTCACAGGCACCCCCTCGTTGACTGCTTTCTTT
.,TRBV28,many,TRBJ2-3,15,CASSLAGPLTDTQYF,TGTGCCAGCAGTTTAGCGGGGCCTCTCACAGATACGCAGTATTTT
.,TRBV29-1,few,TRBJ1-1,12,CSVEQGGTEAFF,TGCAGCGTTGAACAGGGTGGCACTGAAGCTTTCTTT
.,TRBV28,many,TRBJ2-1,14,CASPRVPGLGEQFF,TGTGCCAGCCCCCGGGTTCCTGGGCTAGGTGAGCAGTTCTTC
TRBD1,TRBV2,many,TRBJ2-3,15,CASKTGTGVTDTQYF,TGTGCCAGCAAAACCGGGACAGGGGTCACAGATACGCAGTATTTT
.,TRBV6-1,many,TRBJ1-1,14,CASSAGLGGTEAFF,TGTGCCAGCAGCGCGGGACTAGGGGGGACTGAAGCTTTCTTT
.,TRBV19,.,TRBJ2-7,15,CASSPRGGRSYEQYF,TGTGCCAGTAGCCCTCGTGGGGGGCGCTCCTACGAGCAGTACTTC
TRBD1,TRBV30,.,TRBJ1-1,14,CAWNRGALNIEAFF,TGTGCCTGGAACAGGGGGGCCTTGAACATTGAAGCTTTCTTT
.,TRBV3-1,few,TRBJ2-7,14,CASSAWDGSYEQYF,TGTGCCAGCAGCGCGTGGGACGGATCCTACGAGCAGTACTTC
.,TRBV25-1,few,TRBJ1-2,16,CASSRGSGALNYGYTF,TGTGCCAGCAGTCGGGGGAGTGGGGCCCTCAACTATGGCTACACCTTC
.,TRBV5-1,few,TRBJ1-5,14,CASSPGGVNQPQHF,TGCGCCAGCAGTCCGGGGGGGGTCAATCAGCCCCAGCATTTT
.,TRBV6-1,few,TRBJ2-3,10,CASYTDTQYF,TGTGCCAGTTACACAGATACGCAGTATTTT
TRBD2,TRBV28,many,TRBJ2-7,16,CASSSAGGHADYEQYF,TGTGCCAGCAGTTCGGCGGGGGGGCACGCGGACTACGAGCAGTACTTC
.,TRBV7-7,many,TRBJ2-1,13,CASSLGTGYEQFF,TGTGCTAGCAGCTTAGGTACAGGTTATGAGCAGTTCTTC
.,TRBV5-5,.,TRBJ1-1,14,CASSWIQGSTEAFF,TGTGCCAGCAGCTGGATCCAGGGGAGCACTGAAGCTTTCTTT
.,TRBV12-5,many,TRBJ2-5,15,CASQPGRQIQETQYF,TGTGCTAGCCAACCGGGTAGGCAGATCCAAGAGACCCAGTACTTC
.,TRBV2,many,TRBJ2-1,14,CATQPFVRDSASFF,TGTGCCACCCAACCGTTTGTCCGGGACTCCGCCTCGTTCTTC
TRBD2,TRBV7-2,many,TRBJ2-4,16,CASSLTAGGGGNIQYF,TGTGCCAGCAGCCTAACCGCGGGAGGCGGCGGGAACATTCAGTACTTC
.,TRBV24-1,.,TRBJ1-3,11,CATTPGNTIYF,TGTGCCACCACCCCTGGAAACACCATATATTTT
.,TRBV28,many,TRBJ1-1,13,CASSMTLNTEAFF,TGTGCCAGCAGTATGACTCTCAACACTGAAGCTTTCTTT
.,TRBV12-3/TRBV12-4,many,TRBJ1-5,18,CASSFQVLSGLSNQPQHF,TGTGCCAGCAGTTTTCAGGTGTTATCGGGGCTTAGCAATCAGCCCCAGCATTTT
.,TRBV12-3/TRBV12-4,many,TRBJ2-7,12,CASSFGNYEQYF,TGTGCCAGCAGTTTTGGTAATTACGAGCAGTACTTC
.,TRBV19,many,TRBJ1-1,13,CASSIDDANEAFF,TGTGCCAGTAGTATAGACGACGCAAATGAGGCTTTCTTT
.,TRBV12-3/TRBV12-4,many,TRBJ2-1,14,CASSLALRGNEQFF,TGTGCCAGCAGTTTAGCCCTCCGGGGCAATGAGCAGTTCTTC
.,TRBV7-3,many,TRBJ2-3,15,CASSPTGSLSDTQYF,TGTGCCAGCAGTCCTACAGGGAGTCTGTCGGATACGCAGTATTTT
.,TRBV12-3/TRBV12-4,many,TRBJ1-5,14,CASSFGGSSQPQHF,TGTGCCAGCAGTTTTGGGGGGAGCTCTCAGCCCCAGCATTTT
TRBD2,TRBV24-1,few,TRBJ2-3,19,CATSEVAGSGSGIPDTQYF,TGTGCCACCAGTGAGGTTGCGGGTAGCGGGAGCGGGATCCCAGATACGCAGTATTTT
TRBD1,TRBV5-1,.,TRBJ2-2,16,CASSLADRVGTGELFF,TGCGCCAGCAGCTTGGCCGACAGGGTAGGCACCGGGGAGCTGTTTTTT
.,TRBV6-9,many,TRBJ1-2,12,CASSSNRHGYTF,TGTGCCAGCAGTTCAAACAGACATGGCTACACCTTC
TRBD2,TRBV7-8,many,TRBJ2-1,16,CASSLGRTSVDNEQFF,TGTGCCAGCAGCTTAGGGCGGACTAGCGTCGACAATGAGCAGTTCTTC
.,TRBV7-9,.,TRBJ2-7,13,CASGDILGYEQYF,TGTGCCAGCGGGGATATTTTGGGTTACGAGCAGTACTTC
.,TRBV7-9,many,TRBJ2-7,15,CASSLARGAESEQYF,TGTGCCAGCAGCTTAGCGCGGGGTGCAGAGTCCGAGCAGTACTTC